This T cell receptor beta chain was sequenced for a study of radiotherapy plus CTLA-4 blockade in lung cancer. Looking at the study overall: Among enrolled patients, less than 20% responded and approximately 33% achieved disease control.

On this clone: Its antigen is unidentified.

Study conclusions and caveats: In blood, TCR clones derived from the tumor expanded after radiotherapy plus ipilimumab.

This CDR3 comprises 18 residues. Germline CDR1 and CDR2: MDHEN and SYDVKM. Trimming pared 3 bases from V and 1 base from J, leaving 20 bases between. The repertoire was sequenced with immunoSEQ multiplex PCR; TCRdb's copy has only in-frame clones and lacks some. The sample has tens of thousands of clones; about 78% are singletons. This sequence was found in a human donor with non-small cell lung cancer whose response to radiotherapy plus ipilimumab could not be evaluated. Some clones in this sample may be carry-over from other donors' samples. The chain employs TRBV28 and TRBJ2-3; D perhaps matches TRBD1 (6 bases). The material was peripheral blood, obtained from a patient treated with radiotherapy plus ipilimumab. CDR3 nucleotide sequence: TGTGCCAGCAGTTTTCTCCCACAGGGCACCAAACGCACAGATACGCAGTATTTT. Translation: CASSFLPQGTKRTDTQYF.